This T cell receptor beta chain was retrieved from a study of T cell repertoires in ileal Crohn's disease. Only in-frame clones appear in the TCRdb table, and some are missing; sequencing was by immunoSEQ multiplex PCR. The repertoire consists of 30,000 to 35,000 clones, with around 80% occurring once and the leading ten covering over 15%. The sequencing sample was made of ileal tissue. The clonotype was recovered from an adult with Crohn's disease.

DNA of the CDR3: TGTGCCAGCAGCCCCGCGGGAGATTCCTACAATGAGCAGTTCTTC. Translated: CASSPAGDSYNEQFF. The chain joins TRBV7-9 to TRBJ2-1, with 7 positions matching TRBD2. Germline CDR1 SEHNR, CDR2 FQNEAQ (reference sequence). The CDR3 has 15 residues. V dropped 5 bases and J dropped 1; count of bases not matched to a gene: 5.